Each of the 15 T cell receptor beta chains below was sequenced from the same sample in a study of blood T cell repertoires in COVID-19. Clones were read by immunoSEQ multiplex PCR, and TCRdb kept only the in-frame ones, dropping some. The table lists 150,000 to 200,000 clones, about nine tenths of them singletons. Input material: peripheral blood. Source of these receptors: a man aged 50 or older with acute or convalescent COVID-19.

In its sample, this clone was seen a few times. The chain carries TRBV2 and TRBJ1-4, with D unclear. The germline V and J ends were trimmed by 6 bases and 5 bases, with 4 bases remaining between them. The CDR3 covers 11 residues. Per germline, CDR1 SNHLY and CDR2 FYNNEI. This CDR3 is CASRLNEKLFF. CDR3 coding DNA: TGTGCCAGCAGACTGAATGAAAAACTGTTTTTT.

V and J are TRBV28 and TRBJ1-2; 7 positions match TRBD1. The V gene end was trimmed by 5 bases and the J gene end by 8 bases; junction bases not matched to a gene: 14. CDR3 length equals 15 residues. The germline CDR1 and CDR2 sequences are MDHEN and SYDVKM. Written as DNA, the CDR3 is TGTGCCAGCAGTCCAGGACGACAGGGATCTTCCGGCTACACCTTC. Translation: CASSPGRQGSSGYTF.

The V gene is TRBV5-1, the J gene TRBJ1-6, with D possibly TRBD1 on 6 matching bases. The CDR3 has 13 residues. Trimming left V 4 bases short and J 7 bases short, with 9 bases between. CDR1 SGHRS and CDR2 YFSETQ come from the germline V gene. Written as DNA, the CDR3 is TGCGCCAGCAGCCCACAGGGAAATTCACCCCTCCACTTT. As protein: CASSPQGNSPLHF.

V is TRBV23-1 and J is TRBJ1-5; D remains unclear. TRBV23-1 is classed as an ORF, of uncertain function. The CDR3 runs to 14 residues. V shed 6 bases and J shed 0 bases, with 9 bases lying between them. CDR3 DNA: TGCGCCAGCAGGGCCCAGGATAGCAATCAGCCCCAGCATTTT. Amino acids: CASRAQDSNQPQHF.

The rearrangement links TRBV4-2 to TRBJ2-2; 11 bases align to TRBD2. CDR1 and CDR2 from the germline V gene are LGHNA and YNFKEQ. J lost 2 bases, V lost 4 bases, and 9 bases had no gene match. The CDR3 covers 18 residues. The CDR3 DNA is TGTGCCAGCAGCCTATTGCTAGCGGGAGGACAAAACACCGGGGAGCTGTTTTTT. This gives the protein CASSLLLAGGQNTGELFF.

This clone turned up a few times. The chain's CDR3 is CASSLGQASRVYEQYF. CDR3 DNA: TGTGCCAGCAGCCTGGGACAGGCCTCTCGAGTCTACGAGCAGTACTTC. The genes are TRBV28 and TRBJ2-7; 8 bases fit TRBD1. The CDR3 runs 16 residues. Per germline, CDR1 MDHEN and CDR2 SYDVKM. V shed 6 bases and J 3 bases; nucleotides not matched to a gene: 13.

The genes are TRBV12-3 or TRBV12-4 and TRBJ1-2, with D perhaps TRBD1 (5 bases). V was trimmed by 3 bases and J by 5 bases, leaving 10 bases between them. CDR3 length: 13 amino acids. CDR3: CASSLQGFYGYTF. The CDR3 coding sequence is TGTGCCAGCAGTTTGCAGGGCTTTTATGGCTACACCTTC.

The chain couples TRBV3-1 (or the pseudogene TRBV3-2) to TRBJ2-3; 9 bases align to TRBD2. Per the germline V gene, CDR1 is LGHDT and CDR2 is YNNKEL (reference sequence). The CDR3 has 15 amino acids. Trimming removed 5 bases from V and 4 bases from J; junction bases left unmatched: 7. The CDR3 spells CASSYQGLAPDTQYF. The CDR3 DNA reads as TGTGCCAGCAGCTATCAAGGACTAGCGCCAGATACGCAGTATTTT.

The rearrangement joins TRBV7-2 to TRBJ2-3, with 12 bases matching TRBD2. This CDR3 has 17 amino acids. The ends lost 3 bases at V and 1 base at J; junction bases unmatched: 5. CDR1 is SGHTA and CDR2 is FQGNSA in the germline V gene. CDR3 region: CASSLTSGGQGTDTQYF. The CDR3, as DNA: TGTGCCAGCAGCTTGACTAGCGGGGGCCAGGGCACAGATACGCAGTATTTT.

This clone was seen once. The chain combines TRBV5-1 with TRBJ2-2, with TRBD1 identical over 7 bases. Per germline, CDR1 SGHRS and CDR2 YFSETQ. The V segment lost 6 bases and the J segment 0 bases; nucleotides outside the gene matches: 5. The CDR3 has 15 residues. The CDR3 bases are TGCGCCAGCACCATAGGGGGCGCGAACACCGGGGAGCTGTTTTTT. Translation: CASTIGGANTGELFF.

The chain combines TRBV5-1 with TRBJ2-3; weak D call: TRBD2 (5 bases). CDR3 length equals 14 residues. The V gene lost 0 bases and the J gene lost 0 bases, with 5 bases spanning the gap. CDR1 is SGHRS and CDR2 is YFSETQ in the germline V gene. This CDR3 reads CASSLGTSTDTQYF. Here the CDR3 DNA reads TGCGCCAGCAGCTTGGGGACTAGCACAGATACGCAGTATTTT. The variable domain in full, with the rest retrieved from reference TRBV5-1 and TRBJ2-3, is KAGVTQTPRYLIKTRGQQVTLSCSPISGHRSVSWYQQTPGQGLQFLFEYFSETQRNKGNFPGRFSGRQFSNSRSEMNVSTLELGDSALYLCASSLGTSTDTQYFGPGTRLTVL.

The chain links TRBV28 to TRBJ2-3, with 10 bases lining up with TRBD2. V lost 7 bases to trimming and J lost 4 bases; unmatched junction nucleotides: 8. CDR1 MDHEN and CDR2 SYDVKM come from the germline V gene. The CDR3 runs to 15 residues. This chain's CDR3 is CASNPSGRAADTQYF. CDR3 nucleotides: TGTGCCAGCAATCCGAGCGGGAGGGCCGCAGATACGCAGTATTTT.

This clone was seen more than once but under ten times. CDR3 nucleotide sequence: TGTGCCAGCAGGAGCTCCTATAATTCACCCCTCCACTTT. This codes for CASRSSYNSPLHF. The chain uses TRBV2 and TRBJ1-6; D call uncertain. The germline gives CDR1 SNHLY, CDR2 FYNNEI. The CDR3 runs to 13 residues. Trimming pared 6 bases from V and 0 bases from J, leaving 3 bases between.

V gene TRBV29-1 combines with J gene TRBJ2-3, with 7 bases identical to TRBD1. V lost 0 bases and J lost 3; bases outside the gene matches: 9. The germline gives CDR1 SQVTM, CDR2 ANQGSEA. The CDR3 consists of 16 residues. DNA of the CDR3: TGCAGCGTTGAAGATCGAGAGGGGGCGTTAACAGATACGCAGTATTTT. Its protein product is CSVEDREGALTDTQYF.

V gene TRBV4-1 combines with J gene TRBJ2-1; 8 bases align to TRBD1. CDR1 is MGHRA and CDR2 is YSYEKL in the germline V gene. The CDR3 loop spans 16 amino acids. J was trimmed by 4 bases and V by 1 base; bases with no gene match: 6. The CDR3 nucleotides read TGCGCCAGCAGCCAAGTCCCGGGACAGGCGTACAATGAGCAGTTCTTC. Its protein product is CASSQVPGQAYNEQFF.